The 21 T cell receptor beta chains reported below all come from one sample, sequenced in a study of cytotoxic CD8 clonotypes in ibrutinib-treated CLL. The assay was immunoSEQ multiplex PCR, and TCRdb's table has in-frame clones only and misses some. This table holds around 52,000 clones, over 55% found once. The sample was PBMCs, taken after 24 months of ibrutinib treatment. The receptors were sampled from a human donor with chronic lymphocytic leukemia.

This sequence joins TRBV5-4 and TRBJ1-2, with TRBD1 identical over 10 bases. The V segment lost 4 bases and the J segment 5 bases; nucleotides outside the gene matches: 2. In germline, CDR1 is SGHNT, CDR2 YYREEE (reference sequence). CDR3 length: 13 amino acids. The CDR3: CASSEDRGYGYTF. The CDR3 nucleotides are TGTGCCAGCAGCGAGGACAGGGGGTATGGCTACACCTTC.

This sequence joins TRBV18 and TRBJ2-1, with 7 bases fitting TRBD1. Germline lookup yields CDR1 KGHSH and CDR2 LQKENI. The CDR3 has 13 residues. Trimming removed 1 base from V and 9 bases from J; junction bases left unmatched: 3. The chain's CDR3 is CASSPQGAGEQFF. The CDR3, as DNA: TGTGCCAGCTCACCACAGGGGGCGGGTGAGCAGTTCTTC.

The rearrangement links TRBV2 to TRBJ1-5; TRBD1 might be the D (5 bases). The germline V and J ends were trimmed by 4 bases and 6 bases, with 10 bases remaining between them. From germline, CDR1 is SNHLY and CDR2 FYNNEI. The CDR3 loop spans 13 amino acids. The CDR3, as DNA: TGTGCCAGCAGTGTTCTGGGGGGTCAGCCCCAGCATTTT. The encoded protein is CASSVLGGQPQHF.

The chain is built from TRBV6-1 and TRBJ2-5; TRBD1 might be the D (6 bases). This CDR3 has 13 residues. Trimming shortened V by 2 bases and J by 5 bases, and 9 bases separated the two germline ends. CDR1 and CDR2 from the germline V gene are MNHNS and SASEGT. The CDR3 loop is CASSEIRGETQYF. The CDR3, as DNA: TGTGCCAGCAGTGAAATCAGGGGCGAGACCCAGTACTTC.

The rearrangement joins TRBV19 to TRBJ2-1; TRBD2 agrees at 8 bases. Germline V gene lookup returns CDR1 LNHDA and CDR2 SQIVND (reference sequence). The ends lost 4 bases at V and 3 bases at J; junction bases unmatched: 11. The CDR3 has 17 residues. In DNA, the CDR3 is TGTGCCAGTAGTACCTTAGCGGGATACGACGTCTACAATGAGCAGTTCTTC. Translating gives CASSTLAGYDVYNEQFF.

The chain recombines TRBV28 with TRBJ2-3, with D maybe TRBD2 (6 bases). The CDR3 length is 14 residues. The germline V gene has CDR1 MDHEN and CDR2 SYDVKM. V was clipped by 9 bases and J by 3 bases, with 16 bases between them. The CDR3 region is CASKVSGSTDTQYF. DNA for the CDR3: TGTGCCAGTAAGGTGTCCGGGAGTACAGATACGCAGTATTTT. The full variable domain, with the rest looked up from reference TRBV28 and TRBJ2-3, is DVKVTQSSRYLVKRTGEKVFLECVQDMDHENMFWYRQDPGLGLRLIYFSYDVKMKEKGDIPEGYSVSREKKERFSLILESASTNQTSMYLCASKVSGSTDTQYFGPGTRLTVL.

The sample holds one count of this clone. This rearrangement joins TRBV10-1 to TRBJ2-2, with a possible D match to TRBD1 (5 bases). There are 15 residues in the CDR3. Trimming cost V 2 bases and J 3 bases, with 10 bases left between them. Germline V gene data show CDR1 as WNHNN and CDR2 as SYGVQD (reference sequence). CDR3 coding DNA: TGCGCCAGCAGTGAGAGGGCAGGGTACACCGGGGAGCTGTTTTTT. Translating gives CASSERAGYTGELFF.

This chain connects TRBV7-2 to TRBJ2-1; 7 nucleotides agree with TRBD2. Losses at the gene ends were 4 bases for V and 6 bases for J; bases not matched to a gene: 9. Germline lookup yields CDR1 SGHTA and CDR2 FQGNSA. The CDR3 spans 15 residues. CDR3 protein: CASSSRWGGSNEQFF. DNA for the CDR3: TGTGCCAGCAGCTCTCGATGGGGGGGAAGCAATGAGCAGTTCTTC.

This clone was counted many times. The V gene is TRBV5-1, the J gene TRBJ2-3; D ambiguous. Trimming shortened V by 2 bases and J by 5 bases, and 15 bases separated the two germline ends. The CDR3 is made up of 15 amino acids. Germline V gene lookup returns CDR1 SGHRS and CDR2 YFSETQ. The DNA for the CDR3 is TGCGCCAGCAGCTTTAATTGGGGTACATTAGATACGCAGTATTTT. This sequence encodes CASSFNWGTLDTQYF. The whole variable domain, filled in from reference TRBV5-1 and TRBJ2-3, reads KAGVTQTPRYLIKTRGQQVTLSCSPISGHRSVSWYQQTPGQGLQFLFEYFSETQRNKGNFPGRFSGRQFSNSRSEMNVSTLELGDSALYLCASSFNWGTLDTQYFGPGTRLTVL.

This clone was counted a few times. The identical CDR3 is also encoded by other nucleotide sequences in the sample. The chain joins TRBV20-1 to TRBJ2-7; unclear D gene. The germline V gene has CDR1 DFQATT and CDR2 SNEGSKA (reference sequence). CDR3 length: 11 amino acids. Trimming pared 5 bases from V and 2 bases from J, leaving 7 bases between. The CDR3 loop reads CSAPLPYEQYF. The CDR3 region has the DNA TGCAGTGCTCCCCTTCCCTACGAGCAGTACTTC.

This clone was seen ten or more times. Distinct nucleotide sequences in the sample also encode this CDR3. The CDR3 sequence is CASSLLPGSNQPQHF. Written as DNA, the CDR3 is TGTGCCAGCAGTCTCCTTCCGGGTAGCAATCAGCCCCAGCATTTT. The V gene is TRBV11-2, the J gene TRBJ1-5; D not certain. V gave up 6 bases and J gave up 0 bases, with 12 bases separating them. CDR1 is SGHAT, CDR2 FQNNGV, per germline. This CDR3 is built from 15 residues.

V usage is TRBV29-1 and J usage is TRBJ2-5; D might be TRBD1 or TRBD2, each matching 6 bases. This CDR3 comprises 15 residues. Germline assignment: CDR1 SQVTM and CDR2 ANQGSEA. V dropped 7 bases and J dropped 1 base, with 19 bases sitting between them. CDR3 nucleotide sequence: TGCAGCGCCCGGCGGATGGGGGGCTCCCAAGAGACCCAGTACTTC. This sequence encodes CSARRMGGSQETQYF.

This clone is termed medium-sized. DNA for the CDR3: TGTGCCAGCAGTAGGGGACTGATAGCGGGTGAGCAGTTCTTC. It specifies CASSRGLIAGEQFF. V is TRBV27 and J is TRBJ2-1; 7 nucleotides line up with TRBD2. This CDR3 contains 14 residues. With 5 bases clipped from V and 9 bases from J, the junction kept 10 bases outside the gene matches. Per germline, CDR1 MNHEY and CDR2 SMNVEV (reference sequence).

This clone was found many times. The chain's CDR3 is CASRAGQGRHEQYF. The CDR3 DNA reads as TGCGCCAGCAGGGCAGGACAGGGGCGCCACGAGCAGTACTTC. V usage is TRBV5-1 and J usage is TRBJ2-7; TRBD1 agrees at 9 bases. CDR1 and CDR2 (germline): SGHRS, YFSETQ. The CDR3 spans 14 residues. V lost 5 bases, J lost 5 bases, and 8 bases stayed unmatched.

This chain connects TRBV19 to TRBJ2-2; weak D call: TRBD1 (6 bases). Trimming cost V 6 bases and J 1 base, with 12 bases left between them. The CDR3 consists of 15 residues. Germline V CDR1 and CDR2: LNHDA, SQIVND (reference sequence). The CDR3 bases are TGTGCCAGTAGCCTATCGACAGGGAACACCGGGGAGCTGTTTTTT. It specifies CASSLSTGNTGELFF.

The sample holds many counts of this clone. DNA of the CDR3: TGTGCCAGCAGCTCCCGTAAGATCGGTGGCAGGGAGGATGCAACTAATGAAAAACTGTTTTTT. Amino acid sequence: CASSSRKIGGREDATNEKLFF. This chain joins TRBV27 and TRBJ1-4; possibly TRBD1 for D (5 bases). Germline lookup yields CDR1 MNHEY and CDR2 SMNVEV (reference sequence). This CDR3 has 21 amino acids. Trimming cost V 6 bases and J 0 bases, with 29 bases left between them.

This clone was observed a single time. This chain joins TRBV5-4 and TRBJ2-3; 9 bases align to TRBD1. The CDR3 has 14 residues. Germline V lookup: CDR1 SGHNT, CDR2 YYREEE (reference sequence). V was clipped by 4 bases and J by 4 bases; unmatched bases: 4. CDR3 residues: CASSVGQGPDTQYF. CDR3 DNA: TGTGCCAGCAGCGTGGGACAGGGCCCAGATACGCAGTATTTT.

The rearrangement links TRBV5-1 to TRBJ2-3; D not resolved. CDR1 is SGHRS, CDR2 YFSETQ, per germline. The CDR3 contains 11 residues. The V and J ends lost 2 bases and 5 bases respectively, with 3 bases between them. The CDR3 sequence: CASSFGDTQYF. Here the CDR3 DNA reads TGCGCCAGCAGCTTTGGAGATACGCAGTATTTT.

The chain's CDR3 is CATGYTDTQYF. CDR3 nucleotide sequence: TGTGCGACGGGGTACACAGATACGCAGTATTTT. The chain recombines TRBV30 with TRBJ2-3; tentative D call: TRBD2 (5 bases). The CDR3 runs 11 residues. Germline V gene sequence: CDR1 GTSNPN, CDR2 SVGIG (reference sequence).

This clone was found once. Other DNA sequences within the sample encode an identical CDR3. The rearrangement uses TRBV4-1 and TRBJ2-6; D remains ambiguous. The CDR3 sequence is 16 residues long. CDR1 and CDR2 from the germline V gene are MGHRA and YSYEKL. V gave up 1 base and J gave up 1 base, with 8 bases separating them. The CDR3 sequence is CASSQVQLSGANVLTF. Written as DNA, the CDR3 is TGCGCCAGCAGCCAAGTACAGCTTTCTGGGGCCAACGTCCTGACTTTC.

This sequence joins TRBV6-1 and TRBJ2-5; D possibly corresponds to TRBD2 (5 bases). V gave up 6 bases and J gave up 6 bases, with 14 bases separating them. This CDR3 region has 13 residues. The germline V gene has CDR1 MNHNS and CDR2 SASEGT. The CDR3 DNA follows: TGTGCCAGCAGGAGCCCGGGGATAAAGACCCAGTACTTC. Encoded protein: CASRSPGIKTQYF.